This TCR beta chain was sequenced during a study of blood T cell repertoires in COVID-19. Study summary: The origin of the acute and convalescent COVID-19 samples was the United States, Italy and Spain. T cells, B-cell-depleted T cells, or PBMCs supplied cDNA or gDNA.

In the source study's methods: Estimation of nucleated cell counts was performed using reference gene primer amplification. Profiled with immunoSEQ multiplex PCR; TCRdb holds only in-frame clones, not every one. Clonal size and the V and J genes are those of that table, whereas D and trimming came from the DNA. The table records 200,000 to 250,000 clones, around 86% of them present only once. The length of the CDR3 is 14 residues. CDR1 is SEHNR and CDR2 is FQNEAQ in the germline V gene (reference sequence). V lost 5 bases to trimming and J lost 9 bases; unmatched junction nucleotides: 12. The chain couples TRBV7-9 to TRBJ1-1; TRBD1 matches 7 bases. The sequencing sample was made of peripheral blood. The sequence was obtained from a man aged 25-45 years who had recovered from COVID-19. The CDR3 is CASSPQGTGLKAFF. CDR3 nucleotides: TGTGCCAGCAGCCCACAGGGGACCGGTCTGAAAGCTTTCTTT.